The rows below give T cell receptor beta chains drawn from one sample of a study of vaccination and CD4 T cells after COVID-19. These TCRs' antigens remain unknown. A single record per CDR3 protein comes from TCRdb applying MiXCR to the PCR reads. In the table there are more than 9,000 distinct CDR3 sequences, less than 40% of which are singletons. The sample consisted of cultured CD4+ T cells from blood. Receptors were obtained from a human donor with COVID-19. Both conserved end residues are part of each CDR3. The order of the fields is CDR3 protein, CDR3 DNA, V gene, J gene, D gene, clone size. A D gene is named only where the DNA matches it firmly. The size of a clone is reported for some rows only, either as once, few or many, or as a class for expanded clones.

CDR3 protein: CATSRATGTANTEAFF
CDR3 DNA: TGTGCCACCAGCAGGGCGACCGGGACGGCGAACACTGAAGCTTTCTTT
V gene: TRBV15
J gene: TRBJ1-1
D gene: NA
clone size: NA

CDR3 protein: CASSFAGSADTQYF
CDR3 DNA: TGTGCCAGCAGCTTTGCGGGGTCGGCCGATACGCAGTATTTT
V gene: TRBV7-9
J gene: TRBJ2-3
D gene: NA
clone size: NA

CDR3 protein: CASSDRTGPGANVLTF
CDR3 DNA: TGTGCCAGCAGTGACAGGACAGGGCCTGGGGCCAACGTCCTGACTTTC
V gene: TRBV6-1
J gene: TRBJ2-6
D gene: TRBD1
clone size: NA

CDR3 protein: CASSPRTSGVSETQYF
CDR3 DNA: TGTGCCAGCAGCCCGAGGACTAGCGGGGTTTCGGAGACCCAGTACTTC
V gene: TRBV14
J gene: TRBJ2-5
D gene: TRBD2
clone size: NA

CDR3 protein: CSASRAGSGELFF
CDR3 DNA: TGCAGTGCTAGCCGAGCGGGATCCGGGGAGCTGTTTTTT
V gene: TRBV20-1
J gene: TRBJ2-2
D gene: TRBD2
clone size: few

CDR3 protein: CATSETGIYGYTF
CDR3 DNA: TGTGCCACCTCTGAGACAGGAATCTATGGCTACACCTTC
V gene: TRBV19
J gene: TRBJ1-2
D gene: NA
clone size: few

CDR3 protein: CATSRGGSMSIQYF
CDR3 DNA: TGTGCCACTAGCAGGGGCGGATCGATGAGCATTCAGTACTTC
V gene: TRBV6-2/TRBV6-3
J gene: TRBJ2-4
D gene: NA
clone size: NA

CDR3 protein: CASSSQGATYEQYF
CDR3 DNA: TGCGCCAGCAGCTCTCAGGGGGCAACGTACGAGCAGTACTTC
V gene: TRBV5-1
J gene: TRBJ2-7
D gene: TRBD1
clone size: NA

CDR3 protein: CASSNPGQGYEQYF
CDR3 DNA: TGCGCCAGCAGCAATCCGGGACAGGGCTACGAGCAGTACTTC
V gene: TRBV5-1
J gene: TRBJ2-7
D gene: TRBD1
clone size: NA

CDR3 protein: CAEVFATYGYTF
CDR3 DNA: TGTGCCGAGGTCTTTGCGACCTATGGCTACACCTTC
V gene: TRBV5-8
J gene: TRBJ1-2
D gene: NA
clone size: few

CDR3 protein: CASSLALAGDEQFF
CDR3 DNA: TGTGCCAGCAGCTTGGCCCTAGCGGGGGATGAGCAGTTCTTC
V gene: TRBV7-2
J gene: TRBJ2-1
D gene: TRBD2
clone size: NA

CDR3 protein: CASSYSGTGIETQYF
CDR3 DNA: TGTGCCAGCAGTTACTCCGGGACAGGGATCGAGACCCAGTACTTC
V gene: TRBV6-5
J gene: TRBJ2-5
D gene: TRBD1
clone size: few

CDR3 protein: CASSKEGTNNEQFF
CDR3 DNA: TGTGCCAGCAGCAAAGAGGGGACAAACAATGAGCAGTTCTTC
V gene: TRBV9
J gene: TRBJ2-1
D gene: NA
clone size: NA

CDR3 protein: CASSTPVGLGYGYTF
CDR3 DNA: TGTGCCAGTAGTACCCCTGTGGGGTTAGGCTATGGCTACACCTTC
V gene: TRBV19
J gene: TRBJ1-2
D gene: NA
clone size: NA

CDR3 protein: CSARDPAGALRTGELFF
CDR3 DNA: TGCAGTGCTAGAGACCCAGCGGGGGCCCTACGAACCGGGGAGCTGTTTTTT
V gene: TRBV20-1
J gene: TRBJ2-2
D gene: TRBD2
clone size: NA

CDR3 protein: CASRLGQIDSTGELFF
CDR3 DNA: TGTGCCAGCAGACTTGGACAGATCGATTCCACCGGGGAGCTGTTTTTT
V gene: TRBV4-2
J gene: TRBJ2-2
D gene: NA
clone size: NA

CDR3 protein: CASSLEVALEAFF
CDR3 DNA: TGTGCCAGCAGCTTAGAGGTGGCCTTAGAAGCTTTCTTT
V gene: TRBV7-9
J gene: TRBJ1-1
D gene: NA
clone size: NA

CDR3 protein: CASSQIRDSAYEQYF
CDR3 DNA: TGCGCCAGCAGCCAAATCCGGGACAGTGCCTACGAGCAGTACTTC
V gene: TRBV4-1
J gene: TRBJ2-7
D gene: TRBD1
clone size: NA

CDR3 protein: CASSQEGGSTGELFF
CDR3 DNA: TGTGCCAGCAGCCAAGAAGGGGGGAGCACCGGGGAGCTGTTTTTT
V gene: TRBV4-2
J gene: TRBJ2-2
D gene: NA
clone size: NA

CDR3 protein: CASSIGTGANYGYTF
CDR3 DNA: TGCGCCAGCAGCATTGGGACAGGAGCTAACTATGGCTACACCTTC
V gene: TRBV5-1
J gene: TRBJ1-2
D gene: TRBD1
clone size: few

CDR3 protein: CASSLGGLGQGYQPQHF
CDR3 DNA: TGTGCCAGCAGTTTGGGAGGTTTGGGGCAGGGGTACCAGCCCCAGCATTTT
V gene: TRBV12-3/TRBV12-4
J gene: TRBJ1-5
D gene: NA
clone size: NA

CDR3 protein: CASSYGSSYNSPLHF
CDR3 DNA: TGTGCCAGCAGTTACGGGAGCTCCTATAATTCACCCCTCCACTTT
V gene: TRBV12-3/TRBV12-4
J gene: TRBJ1-6
D gene: NA
clone size: NA

CDR3 protein: CASSPQGSGNQPQHF
CDR3 DNA: TGTGCCAGCTCACCACAGGGCTCAGGCAATCAGCCCCAGCATTTT
V gene: TRBV18
J gene: TRBJ1-5
D gene: NA
clone size: NA

CDR3 protein: CASSTRPNTEAFF
CDR3 DNA: TGTGCCAGCAGCACCCGGCCGAACACTGAAGCTTTCTTT
V gene: TRBV7-3
J gene: TRBJ1-1
D gene: NA
clone size: few

CDR3 protein: CSARALDRSSYNSPLHF
CDR3 DNA: TGCAGTGCTAGAGCCCTCGACAGGAGCTCCTATAATTCACCCCTCCACTTT
V gene: TRBV20-1
J gene: TRBJ1-6
D gene: NA
clone size: medium-sized

CDR3 protein: CATSDSRQGAANEQYF
CDR3 DNA: TGTGCCACCAGTGATAGTCGACAGGGCGCCGCTAACGAGCAGTACTTC
V gene: TRBV24-1
J gene: TRBJ2-7
D gene: TRBD1
clone size: NA

CDR3 protein: CASSSGQEWTGELFF
CDR3 DNA: TGCGCCAGCAGCTCGGGACAAGAATGGACCGGGGAGCTGTTTTTT
V gene: TRBV5-1
J gene: TRBJ2-2
D gene: NA
clone size: few

CDR3 protein: CASSSRTGDYTF
CDR3 DNA: TGTGCCAGCAGTTCCAGGACAGGCGACTACACCTTC
V gene: TRBV28
J gene: TRBJ1-2
D gene: TRBD1
clone size: NA

CDR3 protein: CASSYGSSYEQYF
CDR3 DNA: TGTGCCAGCTCATACGGTAGTTCCTACGAGCAGTACTTC
V gene: TRBV18
J gene: TRBJ2-7
D gene: NA
clone size: NA

CDR3 protein: CASSPQGTDYNSPLHF
CDR3 DNA: TGTGCCAGCAGCCCACAGGGGACTGATTATAATTCACCCCTCCACTTT
V gene: TRBV12-3/TRBV12-4
J gene: TRBJ1-6
D gene: TRBD1
clone size: NA

CDR3 protein: CASKGWAGESPLHF
CDR3 DNA: TGTGCCAGCAAGGGGTGGGCAGGGGAATCACCCCTCCACTTT
V gene: TRBV2
J gene: TRBJ1-6
D gene: NA
clone size: NA

CDR3 protein: CATSDGEINYGYTF
CDR3 DNA: TGTGCCACCAGTGACGGGGAAATAAACTATGGCTACACCTTC
V gene: TRBV24-1
J gene: TRBJ1-2
D gene: NA
clone size: medium-sized

CDR3 protein: CASSARQVLEQYF
CDR3 DNA: TGTGCCAGCAGTGCACGCCAGGTTCTCGAGCAGTACTTC
V gene: TRBV6-1
J gene: TRBJ2-7
D gene: NA
clone size: few

CDR3 protein: CASSAPPGGPVSNNEQFF
CDR3 DNA: TGTGCCAGCAGCGCCCCCCCGGGGGGGCCTGTTTCTAACAATGAGCAGTTCTTC
V gene: TRBV7-2
J gene: TRBJ2-1
D gene: TRBD2
clone size: few

CDR3 protein: CASSISPFGQNAGQETQYF
CDR3 DNA: TGTGCCAGTAGTATCTCCCCCTTCGGGCAGAACGCCGGGCAAGAGACCCAGTACTTC
V gene: TRBV19
J gene: TRBJ2-5
D gene: NA
clone size: few

CDR3 protein: CASSKTDYEQYF
CDR3 DNA: TGTGCCAGCAGCAAGACAGATTACGAGCAGTACTTC
V gene: TRBV5-6
J gene: TRBJ2-7
D gene: NA
clone size: NA

CDR3 protein: CASSEQAFSPLHF
CDR3 DNA: TGTGCCAGCAGTGAACAGGCATTTTCACCCCTCCACTTT
V gene: TRBV25-1
J gene: TRBJ1-6
D gene: NA
clone size: NA

CDR3 protein: CASSSQPRDSSEQYF
CDR3 DNA: TGTGCCAGCAGCTCACAGCCCCGGGACAGCTCGGAGCAGTACTTC
V gene: TRBV7-9
J gene: TRBJ2-7
D gene: TRBD1
clone size: NA

CDR3 protein: CASSLRGGSYEQYF
CDR3 DNA: TGTGCCAGCAGTCTCAGGGGGGGATCCTACGAGCAGTACTTC
V gene: TRBV27
J gene: TRBJ2-7
D gene: NA
clone size: few

CDR3 protein: CSASRPGQASGNTIYF
CDR3 DNA: TGCAGTGCTAGCCGACCGGGACAAGCCTCTGGAAACACCATATATTTT
V gene: TRBV20-1
J gene: TRBJ1-3
D gene: NA
clone size: NA

CDR3 protein: CASSVGGVAGDTQYF
CDR3 DNA: TGTGCCAGCAGCGTAGGCGGGGTAGCAGGAGATACGCAGTATTTT
V gene: TRBV9
J gene: TRBJ2-3
D gene: NA
clone size: medium-sized

CDR3 protein: CASSLTSGVNEQFF
CDR3 DNA: TGTGCCAGCAGCTTAACTAGCGGGGTGAATGAGCAGTTCTTC
V gene: TRBV6-1
J gene: TRBJ2-1
D gene: TRBD2
clone size: once

CDR3 protein: CASSQTPDLINYGYTF
CDR3 DNA: TGTGCCAGCAGTCAGACACCGGATCTTATAAACTATGGCTACACCTTC
V gene: TRBV6-1
J gene: TRBJ1-2
D gene: NA
clone size: few

CDR3 protein: CASSLDDITRTEAFF
CDR3 DNA: TGTGCCAGCAGCTTAGATGACATCACTCGCACTGAAGCTTTCTTT
V gene: TRBV7-9
J gene: TRBJ1-1
D gene: NA
clone size: NA

CDR3 protein: CASKTSSGNEQFF
CDR3 DNA: TGTGCCAGCAAGACCTCTTCGGGCAATGAGCAGTTCTTC
V gene: TRBV6-2/TRBV6-3
J gene: TRBJ2-1
D gene: NA
clone size: few

CDR3 protein: CASSPGLADPTGELFF
CDR3 DNA: TGCGCCAGCAGCCCGGGACTAGCGGACCCCACCGGGGAGCTGTTTTTT
V gene: TRBV4-1
J gene: TRBJ2-2
D gene: TRBD2
clone size: NA

CDR3 protein: CASSIGGSGVKLF
CDR3 DNA: TGTGCCAGCAGTATAGGGGGTTCCGGGGTTAAACTCTTC
V gene: TRBV11-2
J gene: TRBJ1-2
D gene: NA
clone size: NA

CDR3 protein: CASSRSGGMNTEAFF
CDR3 DNA: TGTGCCAGCAGCCGGTCGGGGGGCATGAACACTGAAGCTTTCTTT
V gene: TRBV14
J gene: TRBJ1-1
D gene: NA
clone size: few

CDR3 protein: CASSRGRIADPYF
CDR3 DNA: TGTGCCAGCAGCCGGGGGAGGATAGCCGATCCGTACTTC
V gene: TRBV12-3/TRBV12-4
J gene: TRBJ2-5
D gene: NA
clone size: NA

CDR3 protein: CASSEPMTQYF
CDR3 DNA: TGTGCCAGCAGTGAACCGATGACCCAGTACTTC
V gene: TRBV6-1
J gene: TRBJ2-5
D gene: NA
clone size: NA

CDR3 protein: CASKDRETAHEQYF
CDR3 DNA: TGCGCCAGCAAAGACAGGGAGACTGCCCACGAGCAGTACTTC
V gene: TRBV10-1
J gene: TRBJ2-7
D gene: TRBD1
clone size: NA

CDR3 protein: CASSLADYAYNEQFF
CDR3 DNA: TGTGCCAGCAGCTTAGCGGACTATGCCTACAATGAGCAGTTCTTC
V gene: TRBV11-3
J gene: TRBJ2-1
D gene: NA
clone size: NA

CDR3 protein: CASSSVISNQPQHF
CDR3 DNA: TGTGCCAGTAGCTCAGTAATAAGCAATCAGCCCCAGCATTTT
V gene: TRBV19
J gene: TRBJ1-5
D gene: NA
clone size: few